This TCR beta chain was sequenced in a study of blood T cell repertoires in COVID-19. Study information: The United States, Italy and Spain provided the acute and convalescent COVID-19 samples. The analysed material was cDNA or gDNA that came from T cells, B-cell-depleted T cells, or PBMCs.

V lost 7 bases and J 0 bases, leaving 11 bases between the germline ends. Germline CDR1 SGHRS, CDR2 YFSETQ. CDR3 length: 14 amino acids. How the authors handled the data: The authors estimated nucleated cell counts from reference gene primer amplification. The method was immunoSEQ multiplex PCR; TCRdb's version includes in-frame clones alone and lacks a portion of them. That table is the source of V, J and clone size, and D and trimming were worked out from the DNA. The table lists 130,000 to 150,000 clones, 80% to 90% of them singletons, with roughly 10% in the top ten. The chain couples TRBV5-1 to TRBJ1-5; D possibly corresponds to TRBD1 (5 bases). Input material: peripheral blood. The TCR originated in a man aged 55 to 69 with active or convalescent COVID-19. The CDR3 protein is CASGTGDSNQPQHF. CDR3 DNA: TGCGCCAGCGGTACGGGGGATAGCAATCAGCCCCAGCATTTT.